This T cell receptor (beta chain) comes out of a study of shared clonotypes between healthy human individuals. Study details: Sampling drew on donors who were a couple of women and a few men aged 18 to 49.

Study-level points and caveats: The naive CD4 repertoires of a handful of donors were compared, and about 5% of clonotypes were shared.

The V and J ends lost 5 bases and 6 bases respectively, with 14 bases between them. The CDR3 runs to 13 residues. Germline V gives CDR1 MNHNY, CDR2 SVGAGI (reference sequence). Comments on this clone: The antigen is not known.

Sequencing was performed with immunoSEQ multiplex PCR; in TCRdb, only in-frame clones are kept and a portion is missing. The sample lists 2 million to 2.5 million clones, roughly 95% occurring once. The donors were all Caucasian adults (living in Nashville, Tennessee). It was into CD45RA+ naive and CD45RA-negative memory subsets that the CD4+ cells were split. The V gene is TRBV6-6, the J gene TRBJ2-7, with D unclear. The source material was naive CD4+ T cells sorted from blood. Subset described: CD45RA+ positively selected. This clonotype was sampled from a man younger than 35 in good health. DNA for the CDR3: TGTGCCAGCAGTCCCTTAGTAAGTGTCGAGCAGTACTTC. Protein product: CASSPLVSVEQYF.